This TCR beta chain was identified during a study of blood T cell repertoires in COVID-19. The table came from immunoSEQ multiplex PCR; TCRdb's copy has only in-frame clones and leaves some out. The table records 310,000 or so clones, more than 75% of them present only once. Germline V gene sequence: CDR1 SGHTA, CDR2 FQGNSA. The CDR3 is made up of 12 amino acids. The V and J ends lost 5 bases and 10 bases, in that order; junction bases with no gene match: 7. What was sequenced was peripheral blood. The clonotype originates from a man aged 50 or older with active or convalescent COVID-19. The chain employs TRBV7-2 and TRBJ1-1, with 7 bases identical to TRBD1. The CDR3 loop reads CASSTGQPGAFF. The CDR3 bases are TGTGCCAGCAGCACGGGACAGCCGGGAGCTTTCTTT.